This TCR beta chain comes out of a study of blood T cell repertoires in COVID-19 (dated by TCRdb to about 2020). Study-level background: Samples covering the acute and convalescent phases of COVID-19 were provided by collaborators in the United States, Italy and Spain. The dataset comprised deeply sampled blood TCRbeta repertoires from subjects exposed to, actively infected with, or recovered from COVID-19. Samples came from the ongoing ImmuneRACE study (first 160 participants) plus 1,254 subjects from 6 global collaborators. Sample metadata almost always included a de-identified subject ID, COVID-19 status, age in years and sex. Where available, HLA class I and class II types were obtained from metadata supplied by the sample provider rather than from assay-based typing. The repertoires were released in a freely available public database meant as a resource for research on the immune response to SARS-CoV-2. The prospective study material was composed of cDNA or gDNA derived from T cells, B-cell-depleted T cells, or PBMCs.

Worth noting for this clone: Its specific antigen is unknown. Within one base of it there is no much larger clone, and no base qualities were kept.

TCRbeta CDR3 regions were amplified from genomic DNA using the immunoSEQ Assay, a bias-controlled multiplex PCR. On the study's bioinformatics: The number of nucleated cells in each sample was estimated from the amplification of reference gene primers within the assay. To quantify the absolute abundance of each unique TCRbeta CDR3 rearrangement, sequence reads were collapsed and filtered. For each sample, productive Simpson clonality was calculated as the square root of Simpson's diversity index across productive rearrangements. Imported from immuneACCESS, the table was reduced by TCRdb to in-frame sequences with V and J called. These copies leave out some clones; in studies compared against another copy, an unresolved V gene accounts for under half, and the cause of the remainder is not known. V, J and clone size are taken as reported in that table, and D and trimming were inferred from the DNA itself. The sample table records around 140,000 clones; approximately 89% of these occur just once. Of the sample, about 1.5% falls within the top ten clones.

Whole blood was collected in K2EDTA tubes by collaborating institutions according to the institutions' own protocols. For TCRbeta analysis, collaborators shipped samples as frozen whole blood, isolated PBMCs, or DNA extracted from either of those sample types. Here is what the overall study found, with its caveats: The quantity of clinical and demographic metadata differed by source and by participant and was supplied without curation.

Taken from the germline V gene (reference sequence), the CDR1 and CDR2 loops are LNHDA and SQIVND. The CDR3 contains 15 residues, cysteine and phenylalanine counted. Only the CDR3 portion is preserved as DNA: 45 bases, with reading frame beginning at the first base. V gives up 3 bases and J gives up 5 bases, and the segment between their germline ends measures 13 bases. The sample consisted of peripheral blood. The TCR comes from a woman between 45 and 60 years old with acute or convalescent COVID-19. Rearrangement joined TRBV19 to TRBJ2-2; a weak D assignment points to TRBD2 (6 bases agree). The CDR3 reads as follows: CASSIGTYLTGELFF. The bases read TGTGCCAGTAGTATCGGGACTTACTTGACCGGGGAGCTGTTTTTT.